This T cell receptor beta chain appears in the sequencing data of a study of T cells after yellow fever vaccination (dated by TCRdb to the late 2010s). With respect to the entire study: The SMART-Seq v4 Ultra Low Input RNA kit was used to prepare libraries from fractions with low cell numbers. Bulk TCR alpha and beta repertoires were sequenced longitudinally to track T-cell clones before and after primary and booster YFV17D yellow fever vaccination. Two healthy male donors, one aged 18 to 30 and one aged 30 to 40 years, made up the cohort. Blood was drawn at multiple timepoints before and after primary and secondary immunization, with bulk PBMC replicates and cell subsets isolated. Overall study outcomes, separate from this receptor: Because only a couple of donors were included in the study, the extent to which the findings can be generalized is limited. Compared with the primary T-cell response, the secondary T-cell response was weaker but faster, peaking on day 5 rather than day 15. FACS-sorted repertoires could contain abundant contaminating clonotypes from the bulk population, so computational filtering was required. Most clones expanded after primary vaccination (around 96% of CD4 and about 85% of CD8) were re-detected after the booster, suggesting that broad memory maintenance occurred. A small share of clonotypes occurred in both CD4 and CD8 compartments, likely arising from convergent recombination.

This specimen's treatment or condition label, interpreted: live attenuated yellow fever vaccine strain. Two biological replicates of bulk PBMCs were collected at each blood-draw timepoint. A standard Ficoll-Paque protocol was used to isolate PBMCs from peripheral blood. RNA was extracted with TriZol from bulk PBMCs, CD4 and CD8 fractions, and dextramer-positive and dextramer-negative fractions. About this clonotype: Its antigen is unknown. Per-base quality was not reported, and no clone a single base away is much larger than it.

After removal of 2 bases from V and 5 bases from J, the junction retains 10 bases not matched to a gene. The CDR3 covers 17 residues, taking in both the cysteine and the phenylalanine. The only DNA kept is the CDR3, 51 bases in frame from the first base. CDR1 and CDR2, looked up from the germline V gene (reference sequence), are LGHDT and YNNKEL. Synthesis of TCR cDNA relied on 5'RACE template switching, a step that introduced a universal primer site along with unique molecular identifiers. cDNA synthesis was primed from both the TCR alpha and TCR beta constant segments. Library amplification used two PCR steps, and the second PCR step added sample barcodes and sequencing adapters. Sequencing of libraries was done on Illumina HiSeq 2500 (2x100 bp) or NovaSeq (2x150 bp). Regarding the original processing steps: Demultiplexing of reads and collapsing into UMI consensus sequences were performed with MIGEC, and V(D)J alignment was carried out with MiXCR. Clonotypes responding to the vaccine were identified with edgeR on replicate PBMC samples, with the criteria of FDR below 0.01 and a log2 fold change above 5 up to day 15. CD4 or CD8 identity was assigned to each bulk clonotype according to whether the clonotype was present at higher abundance in the sequenced CD4 repertoire or the sequenced CD8 repertoire. The public reads were reanalyzed by TCRdb: fastp trimming at Q25, MiXCR alignment, in-frame beta chains only. Merged by CDR3 protein, the rows form single entries marked with the most common genes and DNA. TCRdb assigned the V and J calls; the authors' analysis was not used. The sample table holds roughly 520,000 distinct CDR3 sequences, of which 20% to 25% were seen once. Approximately 16% of the sample lies in the top ten.

The specimen comprised PBMCs, sampled approximately 22 days after the first yellow fever vaccination. This receptor was obtained from a man aged 18 to 30 who received the YFV17D yellow fever vaccine. The chain employs TRBV3-1 and TRBJ2-1; 9 of the junction bases match TRBD2. For the CDR3, the sequence is CASSQNLPSGGHNEQFF. The DNA is TGTGCCAGCAGCCAAAACCTTCCCAGCGGGGGGCACAATGAGCAGTTCTTC.